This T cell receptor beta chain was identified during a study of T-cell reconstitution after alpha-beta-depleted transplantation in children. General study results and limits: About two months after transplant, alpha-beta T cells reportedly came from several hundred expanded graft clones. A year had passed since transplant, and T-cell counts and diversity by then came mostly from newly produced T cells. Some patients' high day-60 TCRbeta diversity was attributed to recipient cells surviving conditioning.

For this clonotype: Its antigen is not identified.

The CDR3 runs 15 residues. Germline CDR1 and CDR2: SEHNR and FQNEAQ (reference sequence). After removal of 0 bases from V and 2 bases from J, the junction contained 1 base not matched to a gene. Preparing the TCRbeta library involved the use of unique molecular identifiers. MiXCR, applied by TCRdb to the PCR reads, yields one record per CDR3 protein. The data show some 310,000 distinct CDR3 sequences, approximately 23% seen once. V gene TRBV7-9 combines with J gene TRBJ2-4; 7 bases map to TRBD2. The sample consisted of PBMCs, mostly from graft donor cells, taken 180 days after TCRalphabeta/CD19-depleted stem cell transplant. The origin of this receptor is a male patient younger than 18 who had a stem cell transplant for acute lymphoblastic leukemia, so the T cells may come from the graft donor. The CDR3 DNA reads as TGTGCCAGCAGCTTAGCGGGAGGGACCAAAAACATTCAGTACTTC. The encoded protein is CASSLAGGTKNIQYF.